Sequencing of this T cell receptor (beta chain) was carried out in a study of blood T cell repertoires in COVID-19. Study summary: Spain, Italy and the United States supplied samples that represented acute and convalescent COVID-19. Nucleic acid was either cDNA or gDNA, and it came from T cells, B-cell-depleted T cells, or PBMCs.

The CDR3 extends over 14 amino acids. Germline loops: CDR1 SGHRS, CDR2 YFSETQ. V was pared by 4 bases and J by 2 bases, with 0 bases of the junction left unmatched. In the original processing: Reference gene primer amplification gave estimated nucleated cell counts. The assay was immunoSEQ multiplex PCR, and TCRdb's table has in-frame clones only and misses some. V and J calls and clone size come straight from that table; D and trimming were deduced from the DNA. The sample lists nearly 15,000 clones, 80% to 90% occurring once. This TCR came from a human donor in a cohort sampled during active COVID-19. Sequenced input: peripheral blood. This chain joins TRBV5-1 and TRBJ2-6; 7 bases line up with TRBD1. This CDR3 is CASSQGAGANVLTF. As DNA, the CDR3 is TGCGCCAGCAGCCAGGGGGCTGGGGCCAACGTCCTGACTTTC.